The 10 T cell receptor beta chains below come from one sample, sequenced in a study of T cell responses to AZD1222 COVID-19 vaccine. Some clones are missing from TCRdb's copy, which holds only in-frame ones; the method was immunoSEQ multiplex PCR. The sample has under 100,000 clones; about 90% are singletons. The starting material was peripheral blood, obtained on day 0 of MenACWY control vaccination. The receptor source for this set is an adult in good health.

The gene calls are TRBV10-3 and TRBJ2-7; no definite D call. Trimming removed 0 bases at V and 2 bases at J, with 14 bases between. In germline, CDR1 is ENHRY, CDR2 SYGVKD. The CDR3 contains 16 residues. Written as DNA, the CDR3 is TGTGCCATCAGTGAGTCGACTGGGCAGCTCACCTACGAGCAGTACTTC. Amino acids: CAISESTGQLTYEQYF.

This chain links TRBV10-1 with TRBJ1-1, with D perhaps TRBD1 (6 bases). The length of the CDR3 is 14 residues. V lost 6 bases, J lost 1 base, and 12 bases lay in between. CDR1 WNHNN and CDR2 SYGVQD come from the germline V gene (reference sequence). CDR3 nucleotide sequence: TGCGCCAGCAGCCCCGACAGGACGAACACTGAAGCTTTCTTT. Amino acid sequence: CASSPDRTNTEAFF.

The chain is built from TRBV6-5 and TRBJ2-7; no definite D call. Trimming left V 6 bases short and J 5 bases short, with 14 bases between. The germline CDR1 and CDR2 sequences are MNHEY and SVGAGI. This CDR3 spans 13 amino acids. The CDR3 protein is CASRKPGLDEQYF. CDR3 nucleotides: TGTGCCAGCAGAAAGCCCGGTTTGGACGAGCAGTACTTC.

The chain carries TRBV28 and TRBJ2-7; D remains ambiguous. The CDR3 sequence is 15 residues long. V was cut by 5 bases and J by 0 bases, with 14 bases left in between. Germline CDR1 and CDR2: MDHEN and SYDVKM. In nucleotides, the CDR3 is TGTGCCAGCAGTCCGAGTGATATAAGCTCCTACGAGCAGTACTTC. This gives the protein CASSPSDISSYEQYF.

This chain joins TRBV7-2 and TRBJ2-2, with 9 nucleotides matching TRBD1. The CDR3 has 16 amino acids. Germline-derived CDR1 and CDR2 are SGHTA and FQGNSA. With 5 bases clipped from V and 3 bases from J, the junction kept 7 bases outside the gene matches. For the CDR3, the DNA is TGTGCCAGCAGCAACCGACAGGGGGGCTACACCGGGGAGCTGTTTTTT. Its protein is CASSNRQGGYTGELFF.

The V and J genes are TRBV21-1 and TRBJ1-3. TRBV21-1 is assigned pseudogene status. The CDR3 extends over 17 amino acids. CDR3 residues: CASSKGMASRAGNTIYF. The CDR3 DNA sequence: TGTGCCAGCAGCAAAGGCATGGCCAGTAGAGCTGGAAACACCATATATTTT.

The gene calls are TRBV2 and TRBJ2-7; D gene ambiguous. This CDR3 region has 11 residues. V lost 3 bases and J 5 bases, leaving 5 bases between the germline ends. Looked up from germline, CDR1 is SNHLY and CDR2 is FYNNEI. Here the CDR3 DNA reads TGTGCCAGCAGTGAGGCGCACGAGCAGTACTTC. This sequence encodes CASSEAHEQYF.

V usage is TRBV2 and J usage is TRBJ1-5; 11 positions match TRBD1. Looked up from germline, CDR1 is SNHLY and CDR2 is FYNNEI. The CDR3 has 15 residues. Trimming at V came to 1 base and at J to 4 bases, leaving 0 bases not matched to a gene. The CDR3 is CASSEGDRGNQPQHF. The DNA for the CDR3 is TGTGCCAGCAGTGAAGGGGACAGGGGGAATCAGCCCCAGCATTTT.

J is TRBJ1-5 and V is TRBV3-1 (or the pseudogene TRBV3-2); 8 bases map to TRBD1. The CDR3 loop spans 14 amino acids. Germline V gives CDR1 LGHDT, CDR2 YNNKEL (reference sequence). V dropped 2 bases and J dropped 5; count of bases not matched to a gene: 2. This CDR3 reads CASSQQGAYQPQHF. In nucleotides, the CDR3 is TGTGCCAGCAGCCAACAGGGGGCGTATCAGCCCCAGCATTTT.

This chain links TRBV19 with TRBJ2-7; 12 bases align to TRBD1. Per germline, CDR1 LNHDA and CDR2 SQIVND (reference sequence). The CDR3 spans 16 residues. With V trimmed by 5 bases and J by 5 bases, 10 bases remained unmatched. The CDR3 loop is CASSLEPGQGANEQYF. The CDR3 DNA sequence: TGTGCCAGTAGTCTGGAACCGGGACAGGGGGCCAACGAGCAGTACTTC.